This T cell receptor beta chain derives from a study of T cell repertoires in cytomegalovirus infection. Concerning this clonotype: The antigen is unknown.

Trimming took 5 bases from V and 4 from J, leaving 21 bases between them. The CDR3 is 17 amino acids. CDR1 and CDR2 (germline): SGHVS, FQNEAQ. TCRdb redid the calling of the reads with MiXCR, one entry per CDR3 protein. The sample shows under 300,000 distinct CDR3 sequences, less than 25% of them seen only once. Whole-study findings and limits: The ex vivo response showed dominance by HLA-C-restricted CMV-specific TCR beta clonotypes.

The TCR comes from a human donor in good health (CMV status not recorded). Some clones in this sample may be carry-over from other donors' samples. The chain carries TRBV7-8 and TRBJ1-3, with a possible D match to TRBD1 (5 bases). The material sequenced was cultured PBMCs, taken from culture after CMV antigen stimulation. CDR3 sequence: CASSPLGEGNRGNTIYF. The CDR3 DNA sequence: TGTGCCAGCAGCCCGCTCGGGGAGGGGAATCGAGGAAACACCATATATTTT.